This T cell receptor (beta chain) was sequenced during a study of glioma-infiltrating T cells. The germline V gene has CDR1 SGHRS and CDR2 YFSETQ. The junction had 8 bases not matched to a gene; V was cut back by 5 bases and J by 1 base. This CDR3 has 16 residues. Using RNA template, CDR3s of TCR alpha and beta were amplified with iRepertoire arm-PCR. TCRdb ran MiXCR on the multiplex PCR reads and lists one entry per CDR3 protein. In the table there are 150,000 to 200,000 distinct CDR3 sequences, 32% of which are singletons. Study-wide results and limits: Tissue and blood shared very few CDR3 sequences. Tissue-blood divergence was below expectation in non-neoplastic patients, above in gliomas.

About this clonotype itself: Antigen: not known.

Sequenced: glioma tissue, nonneoplastic brain tissue, or PBMCs (not recorded which). This receptor was obtained from a human donor with low-grade glioma or glioblastoma, undergoing nonglioma brain surgery, or in good health (not recorded which). The gene calls are TRBV5-1 and TRBJ2-1, with 8 nucleotides matching TRBD2. The CDR3 DNA follows: TGCGCCAGCAGACCCTTAGCGGGACTATCCTACAATGAGCAGTTCTTC. Translated, it gives CASRPLAGLSYNEQFF.